Presented here are 3 T cell receptor beta chains from one specimen sequenced in a study of blood T cell repertoires in COVID-19. The data were produced by immunoSEQ multiplex PCR, yet TCRdb's version contains in-frame clones alone and is incomplete. The sample gives fewer than 55,000 clones, around 90% of which show up once; approximately 2.9% is in the top ten. The sequenced sample was peripheral blood. Receptors originate from a man between 50 and 59 years old with active COVID-19.

This chain joins TRBV19 and TRBJ2-7; D unresolved. The V gene lost 5 bases and the J gene lost 7 bases, with 15 bases spanning the gap. This CDR3 region has 13 residues. The germline gives CDR1 LNHDA, CDR2 SQIVND (reference sequence). The CDR3 bases are TGTGCCAGTAGTCGTACTTCTACGCGGGAGCAGTACTTC. Its translation: CASSRTSTREQYF.

The genes are TRBV7-9 and TRBJ1-6; D is perhaps TRBD1 (6 bases). Germline CDR1 and CDR2: SEHNR and FQNEAQ (reference sequence). V shed 9 bases and J shed 10 bases, with 13 bases lying between them. The CDR3 runs 12 residues. CDR3 region: CASGTGSSPLHF. The CDR3 bases are TGTGCCAGTGGAACAGGGTCATCACCCCTCCACTTT.

The chain has TRBV19 and TRBJ2-1; 9 bases fit TRBD2. The germline V gene encodes CDR1 LNHDA and CDR2 SQIVND (reference sequence). The CDR3 is 16 amino acids. V shed 3 bases and J 4 bases; nucleotides not matched to a gene: 7. The CDR3 region has the DNA TGTGCCAGTAGTATGGGCGGGACTAGCAGTTACAATGAGCAGTTCTTC. This sequence encodes CASSMGGTSSYNEQFF.